Many counts were recorded for the clone carrying this T cell receptor (beta chain). Its antigen remains unknown. TCRdb re-called the reads with MiXCR, one entry per CDR3 protein. The sample has approximately 470,000 distinct CDR3 sequences, about two fifths seen once. The sample originates from a study of T cell repertoires in cytomegalovirus infection. Study-wide context: Recently described HLA-C-restricted plus well-studied HLA-B-restricted CMV epitopes were used. The public TCR beta signatures pointed to both CMV infection and matching HLA type. Study-wide findings and caveats: Carriage of CMV together with the relevant HLA was identifiable through cumulative public TCR beta family frequency. The ex vivo response was dominated by HLA-C-restricted CMV-specific TCR beta clonotypes.

The CDR3 has 15 residues. Unmatched junction bases numbered 11, after V lost 5 bases and J lost 5 bases. Germline V gene sequence: CDR1 SGHTA, CDR2 FQGNSA. This TCR was recovered from a human donor in good health (CMV status not recorded). Some clones in this sample may be carry-over from other donors' samples. The rearrangement joins TRBV7-2 to TRBJ2-5; TRBD2 agrees at 7 bases. The source material was cultured PBMCs, sampled from culture after CMV antigen stimulation. The CDR3 DNA follows: TGTGCCAGCAGCGCCGACGCGGGAGTTGCGGAGACCCAGTACTTC. Its translation is CASSADAGVAETQYF.